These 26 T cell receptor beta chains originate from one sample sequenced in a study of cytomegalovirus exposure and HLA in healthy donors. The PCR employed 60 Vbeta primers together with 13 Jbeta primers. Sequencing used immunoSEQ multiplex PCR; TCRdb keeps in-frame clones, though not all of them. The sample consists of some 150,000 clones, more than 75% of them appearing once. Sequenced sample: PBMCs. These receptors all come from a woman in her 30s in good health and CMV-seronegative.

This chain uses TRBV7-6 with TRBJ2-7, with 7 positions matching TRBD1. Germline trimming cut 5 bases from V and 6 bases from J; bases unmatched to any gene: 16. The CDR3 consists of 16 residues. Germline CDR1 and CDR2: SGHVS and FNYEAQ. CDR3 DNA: TGTGCCAGCAGCCCTCATATGAGACAGGGATCCCCCGAGCAGTACTTC. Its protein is CASSPHMRQGSPEQYF.

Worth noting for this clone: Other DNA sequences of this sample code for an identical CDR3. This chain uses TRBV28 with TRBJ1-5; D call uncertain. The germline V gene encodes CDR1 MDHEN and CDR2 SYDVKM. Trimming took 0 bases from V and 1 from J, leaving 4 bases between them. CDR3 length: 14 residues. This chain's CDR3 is CASSLWRSNQPQHF. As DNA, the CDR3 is TGTGCCAGCAGTTTATGGAGGAGCAATCAGCCCCAGCATTTT.

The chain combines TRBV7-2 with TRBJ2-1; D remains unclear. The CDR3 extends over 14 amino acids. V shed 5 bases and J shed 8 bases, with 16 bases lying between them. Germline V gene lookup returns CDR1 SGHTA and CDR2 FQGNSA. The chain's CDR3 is CASSVGPAMDEQFF. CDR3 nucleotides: TGTGCCAGCAGCGTGGGCCCGGCGATGGATGAGCAGTTCTTC.

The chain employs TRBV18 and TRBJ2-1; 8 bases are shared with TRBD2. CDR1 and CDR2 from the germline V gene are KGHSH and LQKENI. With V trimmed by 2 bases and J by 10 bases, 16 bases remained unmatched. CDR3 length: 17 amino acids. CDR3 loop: CASSPRRLAGSKGEQFF. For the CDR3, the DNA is TGTGCCAGCTCACCAAGAAGGCTAGCGGGTTCCAAGGGGGAGCAGTTCTTC.

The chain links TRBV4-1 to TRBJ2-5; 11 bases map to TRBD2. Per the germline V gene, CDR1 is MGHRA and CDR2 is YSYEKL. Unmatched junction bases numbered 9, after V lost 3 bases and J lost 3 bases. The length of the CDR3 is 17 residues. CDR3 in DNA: TGCGCCAGCAGCCAGCACGCCGGGACTAGCGGAGAAGAGACCCAGTACTTC. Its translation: CASSQHAGTSGEETQYF.

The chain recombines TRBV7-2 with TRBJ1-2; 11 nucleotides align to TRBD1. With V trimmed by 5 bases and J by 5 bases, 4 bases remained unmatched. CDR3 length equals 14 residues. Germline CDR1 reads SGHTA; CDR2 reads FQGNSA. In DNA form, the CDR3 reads TGTGCCAGCAGCGCGGGGACAGGGGGATATGGCTACACCTTC. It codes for CASSAGTGGYGYTF. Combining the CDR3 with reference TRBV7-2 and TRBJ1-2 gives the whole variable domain GAGVSQSPSNKVTEKGKDVELRCDPISGHTALYWYRQSLGQGLEFLIYFQGNSAPDKSGLPSDRFSAERTGGSVSTLTIQRTQQEDSAVYLCASSAGTGGYGYTFGSGTRLTVV.

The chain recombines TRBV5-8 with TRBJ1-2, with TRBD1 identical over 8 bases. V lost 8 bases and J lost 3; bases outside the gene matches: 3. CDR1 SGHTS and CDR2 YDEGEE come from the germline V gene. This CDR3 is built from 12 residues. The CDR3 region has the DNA TGTGCCAGTGGGGACAGGCACTATGGCTACACCTTC. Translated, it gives CASGDRHYGYTF.

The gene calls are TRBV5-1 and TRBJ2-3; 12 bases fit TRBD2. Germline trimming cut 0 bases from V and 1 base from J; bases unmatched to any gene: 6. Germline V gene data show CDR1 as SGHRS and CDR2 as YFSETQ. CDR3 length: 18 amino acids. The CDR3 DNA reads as TGCGCCAGCAGCTTGGCGGCTAGCGGGGGGGCGGGCACAGATACGCAGTATTTT. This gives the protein CASSLAASGGAGTDTQYF.

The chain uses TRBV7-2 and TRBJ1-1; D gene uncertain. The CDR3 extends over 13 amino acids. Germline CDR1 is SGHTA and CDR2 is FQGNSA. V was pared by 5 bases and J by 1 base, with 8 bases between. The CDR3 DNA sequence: TGTGCCAGCAGCCCAGGCAGGAACACTGAAGCTTTCTTT. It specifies CASSPGRNTEAFF.

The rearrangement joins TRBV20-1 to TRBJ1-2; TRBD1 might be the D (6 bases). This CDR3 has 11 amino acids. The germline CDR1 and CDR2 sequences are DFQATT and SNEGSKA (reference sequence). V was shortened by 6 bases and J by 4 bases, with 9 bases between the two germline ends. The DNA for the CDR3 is TGCAGTGCCCGACAGGCCTATGGCTACACCTTC. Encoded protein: CSARQAYGYTF.

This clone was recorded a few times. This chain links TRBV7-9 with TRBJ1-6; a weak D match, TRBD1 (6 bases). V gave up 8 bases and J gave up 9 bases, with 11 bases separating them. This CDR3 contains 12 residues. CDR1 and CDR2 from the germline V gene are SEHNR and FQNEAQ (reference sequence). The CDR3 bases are TGTGCCAGCTCGGGGGGGCTTTCACCCCTCCACTTT. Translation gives CASSGGLSPLHF.

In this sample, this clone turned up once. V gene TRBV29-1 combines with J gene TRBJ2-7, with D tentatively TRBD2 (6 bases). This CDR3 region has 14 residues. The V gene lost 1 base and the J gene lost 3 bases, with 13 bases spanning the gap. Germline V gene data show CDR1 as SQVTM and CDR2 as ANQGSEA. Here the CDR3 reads CSVEGYGSGYEQYF. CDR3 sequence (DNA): TGCAGCGTTGAAGGATACGGGAGTGGCTACGAGCAGTACTTC.

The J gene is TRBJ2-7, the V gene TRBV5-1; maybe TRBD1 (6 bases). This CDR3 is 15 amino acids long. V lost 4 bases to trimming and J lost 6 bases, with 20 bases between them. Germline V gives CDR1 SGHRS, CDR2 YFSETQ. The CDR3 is CASSPLANRDAEQYF. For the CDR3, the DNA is TGCGCCAGCAGCCCTTTAGCGAACAGGGATGCCGAGCAGTACTTC.

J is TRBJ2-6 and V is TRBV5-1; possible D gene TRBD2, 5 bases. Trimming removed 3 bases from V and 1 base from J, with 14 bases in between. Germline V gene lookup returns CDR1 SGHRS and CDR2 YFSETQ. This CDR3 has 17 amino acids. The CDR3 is CASSYGKSRSGANVLTF. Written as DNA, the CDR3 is TGCGCCAGCAGCTACGGGAAGAGTCGTTCTGGGGCCAACGTCCTGACTTTC.

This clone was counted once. In DNA form, the CDR3 reads TGCGCCAGCAGCAACCTAGCGGGGGGCCCTGGCACAGATACGCAGTATTTT. Translating it yields CASSNLAGGPGTDTQYF. The chain recombines TRBV4-1 with TRBJ2-3; 11 nucleotides agree with TRBD2. CDR1 is MGHRA, CDR2 YSYEKL, per germline. The CDR3 totals 17 residues. Trimming took 5 bases from V and 1 from J; bases not matched to a gene: 8.

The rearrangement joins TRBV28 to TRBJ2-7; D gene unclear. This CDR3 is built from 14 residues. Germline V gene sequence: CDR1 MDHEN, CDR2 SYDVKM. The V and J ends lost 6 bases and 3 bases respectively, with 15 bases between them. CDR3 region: CASSHGSRDYEQYF. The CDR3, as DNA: TGTGCCAGCAGCCACGGGTCACGTGACTACGAGCAGTACTTC.

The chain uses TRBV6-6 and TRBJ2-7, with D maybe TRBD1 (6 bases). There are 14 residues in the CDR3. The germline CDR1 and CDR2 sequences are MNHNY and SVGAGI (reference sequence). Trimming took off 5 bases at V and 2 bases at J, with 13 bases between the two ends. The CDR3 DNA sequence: TGTGCCAGCAGTGGCAGGGGAGCGGCCTACGAGCAGTACTTC. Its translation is CASSGRGAAYEQYF.

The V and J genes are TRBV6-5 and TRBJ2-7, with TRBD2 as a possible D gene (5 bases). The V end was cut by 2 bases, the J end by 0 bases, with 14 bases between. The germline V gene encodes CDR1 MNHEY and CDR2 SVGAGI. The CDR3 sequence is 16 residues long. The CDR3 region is CASSYLGWRSSYEQYF. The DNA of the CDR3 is TGTGCCAGCAGTTACCTAGGGTGGAGGTCCTCCTACGAGCAGTACTTC.

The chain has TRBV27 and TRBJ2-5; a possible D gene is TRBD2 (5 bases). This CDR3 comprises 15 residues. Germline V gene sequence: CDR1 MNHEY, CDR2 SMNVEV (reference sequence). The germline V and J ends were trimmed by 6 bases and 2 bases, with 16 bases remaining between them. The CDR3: CASSLEFGGQETQYF. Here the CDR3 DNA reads TGTGCCAGCAGCCTAGAATTCGGCGGGCAAGAGACCCAGTACTTC.

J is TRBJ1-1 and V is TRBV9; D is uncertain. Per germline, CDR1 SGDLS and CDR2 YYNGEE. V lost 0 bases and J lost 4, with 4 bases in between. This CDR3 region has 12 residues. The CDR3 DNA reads TGTGCCAGCAGCGTAGACGGCACTGAAGCTTTCTTT. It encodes CASSVDGTEAFF.

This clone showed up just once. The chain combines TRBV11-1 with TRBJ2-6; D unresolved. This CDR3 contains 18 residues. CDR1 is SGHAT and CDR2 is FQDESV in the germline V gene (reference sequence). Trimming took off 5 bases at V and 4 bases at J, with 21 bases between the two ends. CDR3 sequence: CASSPQKLQRRGANVLTF. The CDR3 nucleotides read TGTGCCAGCAGCCCCCAAAAGTTGCAAAGGAGAGGGGCCAACGTCCTGACTTTC.

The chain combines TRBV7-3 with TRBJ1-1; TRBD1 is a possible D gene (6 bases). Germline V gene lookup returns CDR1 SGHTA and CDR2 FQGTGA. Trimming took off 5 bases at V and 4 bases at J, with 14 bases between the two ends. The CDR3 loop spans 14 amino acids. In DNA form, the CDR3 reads TGTGCCAGCAGCGCCGGAACAGGGACCACTGAAGCTTTCTTT. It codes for CASSAGTGTTEAFF.

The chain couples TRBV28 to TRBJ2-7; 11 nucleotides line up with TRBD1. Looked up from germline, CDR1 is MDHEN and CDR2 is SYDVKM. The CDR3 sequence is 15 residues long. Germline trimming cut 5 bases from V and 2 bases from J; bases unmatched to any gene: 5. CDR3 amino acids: CASSDPGQGAYEQYF. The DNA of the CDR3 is TGTGCCAGCAGTGACCCGGGACAGGGGGCCTACGAGCAGTACTTC.

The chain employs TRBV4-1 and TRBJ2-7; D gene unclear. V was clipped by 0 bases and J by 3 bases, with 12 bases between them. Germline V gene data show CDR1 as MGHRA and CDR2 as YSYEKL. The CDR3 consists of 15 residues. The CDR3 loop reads CASSQDMNSYYEQYF. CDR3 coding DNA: TGCGCCAGCAGCCAAGATATGAACAGCTACTACGAGCAGTACTTC.

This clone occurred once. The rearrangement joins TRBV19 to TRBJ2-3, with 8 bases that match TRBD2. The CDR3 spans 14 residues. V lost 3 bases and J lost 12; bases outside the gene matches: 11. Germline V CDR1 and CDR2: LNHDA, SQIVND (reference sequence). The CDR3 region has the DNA TGTGCCAGTAGTATGGCGGGACTAGGACATCTACAGTATTTT. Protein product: CASSMAGLGHLQYF.

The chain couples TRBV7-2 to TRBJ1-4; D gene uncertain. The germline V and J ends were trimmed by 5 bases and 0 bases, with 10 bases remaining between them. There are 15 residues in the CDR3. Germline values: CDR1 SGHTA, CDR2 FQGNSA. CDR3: CASSPLGTTNEKLFF. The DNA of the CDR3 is TGTGCCAGCAGCCCTCTCGGTACAACTAATGAAAAACTGTTTTTT.